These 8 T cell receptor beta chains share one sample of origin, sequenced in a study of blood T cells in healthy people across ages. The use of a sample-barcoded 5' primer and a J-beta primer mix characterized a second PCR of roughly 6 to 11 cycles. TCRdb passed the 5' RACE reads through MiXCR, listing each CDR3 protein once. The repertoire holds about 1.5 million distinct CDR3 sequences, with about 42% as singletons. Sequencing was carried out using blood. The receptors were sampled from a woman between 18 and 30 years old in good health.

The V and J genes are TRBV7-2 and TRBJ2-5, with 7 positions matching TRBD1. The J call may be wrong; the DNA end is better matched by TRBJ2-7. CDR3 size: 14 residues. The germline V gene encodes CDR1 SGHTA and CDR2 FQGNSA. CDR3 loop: CASSNRDSHYEQYF. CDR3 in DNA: TGTGCCAGCAGCAACCGGGACAGCCACTACGAGCAGTACTTC.

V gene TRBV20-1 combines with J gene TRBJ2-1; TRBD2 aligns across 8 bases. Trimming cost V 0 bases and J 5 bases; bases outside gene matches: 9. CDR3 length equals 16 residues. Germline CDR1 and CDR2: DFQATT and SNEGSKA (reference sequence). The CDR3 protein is CSARDLAGGINNEQFF. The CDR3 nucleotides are TGCAGTGCTAGAGATCTCGCGGGGGGCATAAACAATGAGCAGTTCTTC.

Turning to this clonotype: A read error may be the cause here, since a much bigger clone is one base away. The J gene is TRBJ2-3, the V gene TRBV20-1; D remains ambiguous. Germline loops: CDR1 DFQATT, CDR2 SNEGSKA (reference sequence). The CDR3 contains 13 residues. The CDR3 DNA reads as TGCAGTGCTAGAGTGGGCATCGGAGATGCGCAGTATTTT. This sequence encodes CSARVGIGDAQYF.

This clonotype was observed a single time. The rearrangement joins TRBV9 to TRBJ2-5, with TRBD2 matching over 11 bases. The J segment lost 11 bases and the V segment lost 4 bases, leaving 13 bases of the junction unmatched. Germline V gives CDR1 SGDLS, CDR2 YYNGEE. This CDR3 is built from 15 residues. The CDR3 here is CASSYRLAGLNEQYF. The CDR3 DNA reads TGTGCCAGCAGCTACCGACTAGCGGGGTTGAATGAGCAGTACTTC.

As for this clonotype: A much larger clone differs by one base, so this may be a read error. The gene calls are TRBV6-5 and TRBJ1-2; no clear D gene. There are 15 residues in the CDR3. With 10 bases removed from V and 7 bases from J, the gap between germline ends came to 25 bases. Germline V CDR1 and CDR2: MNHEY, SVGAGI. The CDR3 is CATRPGRLSDCGYTF. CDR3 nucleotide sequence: TGTGCCACGCGCCCCGGTCGGCTGTCCGACTGTGGCTACACCTTC.

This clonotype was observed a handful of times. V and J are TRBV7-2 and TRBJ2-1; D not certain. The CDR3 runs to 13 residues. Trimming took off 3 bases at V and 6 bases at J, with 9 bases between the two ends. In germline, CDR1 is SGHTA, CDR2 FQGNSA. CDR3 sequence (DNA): TGTGCCAGCAGCTTTAGGTTCAGCAATGAGCAGTTCTTC. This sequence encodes CASSFRFSNEQFF.

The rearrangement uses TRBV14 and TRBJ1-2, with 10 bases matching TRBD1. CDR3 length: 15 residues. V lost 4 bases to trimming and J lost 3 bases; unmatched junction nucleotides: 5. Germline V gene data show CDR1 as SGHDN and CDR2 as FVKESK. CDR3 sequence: CASSRQGQGYYGYTF. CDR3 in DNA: TGTGCCAGCAGCCGACAGGGACAGGGGTACTATGGCTACACCTTC.

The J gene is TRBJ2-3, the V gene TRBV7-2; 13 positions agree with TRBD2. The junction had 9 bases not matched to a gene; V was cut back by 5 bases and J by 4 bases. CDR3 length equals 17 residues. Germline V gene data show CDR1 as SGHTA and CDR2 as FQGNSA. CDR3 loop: CASSKRTSGGAADTQYF. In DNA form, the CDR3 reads TGTGCCAGCAGCAAAAGGACTAGCGGGGGAGCAGCAGATACGCAGTATTTT.